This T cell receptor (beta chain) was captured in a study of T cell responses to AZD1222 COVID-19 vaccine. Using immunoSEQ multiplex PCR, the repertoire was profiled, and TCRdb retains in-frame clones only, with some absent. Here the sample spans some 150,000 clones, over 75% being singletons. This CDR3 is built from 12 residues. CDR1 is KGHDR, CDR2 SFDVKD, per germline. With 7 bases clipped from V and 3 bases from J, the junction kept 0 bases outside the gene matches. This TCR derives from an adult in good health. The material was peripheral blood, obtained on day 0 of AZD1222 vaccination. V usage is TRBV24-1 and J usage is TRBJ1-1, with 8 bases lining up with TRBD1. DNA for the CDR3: TGTGCCACCAGGGACAGGGACACTGAAGCTTTCTTT. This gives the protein CATRDRDTEAFF.